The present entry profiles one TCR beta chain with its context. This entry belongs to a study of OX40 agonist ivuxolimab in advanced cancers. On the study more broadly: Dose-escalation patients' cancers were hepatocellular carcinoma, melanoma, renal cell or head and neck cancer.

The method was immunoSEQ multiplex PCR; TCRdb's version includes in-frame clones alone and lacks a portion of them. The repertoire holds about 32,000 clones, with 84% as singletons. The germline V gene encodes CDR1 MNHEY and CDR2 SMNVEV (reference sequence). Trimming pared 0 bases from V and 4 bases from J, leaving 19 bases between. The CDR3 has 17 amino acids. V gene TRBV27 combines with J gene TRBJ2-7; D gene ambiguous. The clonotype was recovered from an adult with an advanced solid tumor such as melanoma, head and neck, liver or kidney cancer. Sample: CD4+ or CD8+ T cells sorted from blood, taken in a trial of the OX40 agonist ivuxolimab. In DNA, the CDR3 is TGTGCCAGCAGTTTATCGCCGGATGGAATTTGGCCTTACGAGCAGTACTTC. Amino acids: CASSLSPDGIWPYEQYF.